This T cell receptor beta chain was recovered during a study of blood T cell repertoires in COVID-19. Data came from immunoSEQ multiplex PCR; TCRdb stores just in-frame clones and leaves some out. The table shows roughly 82,000 clones, with around 80% occurring only once. After removal of 5 bases from V and 9 bases from J, the junction contained 14 bases not matched to a gene. Germline CDR1 SGHNT, CDR2 YENEEA. The CDR3 is 15 amino acids. Material: peripheral blood. This receptor was identified in a woman aged 55 to 70 with acute or convalescent COVID-19. The chain is built from TRBV11-3 and TRBJ2-7; 9 bases are shared with TRBD2. The CDR3 nucleotides read TGTGCCAGCAGCACTAAGCAGATGGCGGGAGGGGGGCAGTACTTC. It specifies CASSTKQMAGGGQYF.